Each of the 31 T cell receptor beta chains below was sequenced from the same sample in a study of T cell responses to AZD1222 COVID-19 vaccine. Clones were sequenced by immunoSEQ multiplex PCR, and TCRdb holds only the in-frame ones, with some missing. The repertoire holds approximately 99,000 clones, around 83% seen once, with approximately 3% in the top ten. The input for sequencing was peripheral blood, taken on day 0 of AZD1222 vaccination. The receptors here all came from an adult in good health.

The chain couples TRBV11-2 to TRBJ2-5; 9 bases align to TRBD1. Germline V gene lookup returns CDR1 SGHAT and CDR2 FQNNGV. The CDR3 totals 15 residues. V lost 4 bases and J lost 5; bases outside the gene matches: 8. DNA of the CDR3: TGTGCCAGCAGCTCGTTACAGGGGGCGGGGGAGACCCAGTACTTC. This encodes CASSSLQGAGETQYF.

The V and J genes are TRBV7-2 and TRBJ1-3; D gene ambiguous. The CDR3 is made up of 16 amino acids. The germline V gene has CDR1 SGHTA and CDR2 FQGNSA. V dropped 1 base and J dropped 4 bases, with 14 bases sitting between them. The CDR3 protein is CASSLEGGLRGNTIYF. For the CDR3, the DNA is TGTGCCAGCAGCTTAGAGGGCGGGCTACGAGGAAACACCATATATTTT. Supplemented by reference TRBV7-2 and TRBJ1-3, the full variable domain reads GAGVSQSPSNKVTEKGKDVELRCDPISGHTALYWYRQSLGQGLEFLIYFQGNSAPDKSGLPSDRFSAERTGGSVSTLTIQRTQQEDSAVYLCASSLEGGLRGNTIYFGEGSWLTVV.

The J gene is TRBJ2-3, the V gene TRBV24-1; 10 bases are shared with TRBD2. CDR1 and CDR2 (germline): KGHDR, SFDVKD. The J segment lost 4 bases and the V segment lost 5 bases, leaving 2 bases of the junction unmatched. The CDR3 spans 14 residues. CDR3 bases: TGTGCCACCAGTGGGCTAGCGGGGGCAGATACGCAGTATTTT. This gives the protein CATSGLAGADTQYF.

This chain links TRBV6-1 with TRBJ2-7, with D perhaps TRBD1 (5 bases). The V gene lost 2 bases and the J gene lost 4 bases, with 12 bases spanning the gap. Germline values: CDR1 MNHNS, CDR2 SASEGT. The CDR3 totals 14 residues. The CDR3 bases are TGTGCCAGCAGTGAAAGTGGCAGGGCGTACGAGCAGTACTTC. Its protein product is CASSESGRAYEQYF.

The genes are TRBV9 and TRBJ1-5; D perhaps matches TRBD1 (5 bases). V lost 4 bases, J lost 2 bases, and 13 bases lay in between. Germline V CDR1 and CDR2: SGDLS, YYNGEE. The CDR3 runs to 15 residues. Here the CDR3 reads CASSSTGTGNQPQHF. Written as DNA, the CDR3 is TGTGCCAGCAGCTCAACCGGGACTGGCAATCAGCCCCAGCATTTT.

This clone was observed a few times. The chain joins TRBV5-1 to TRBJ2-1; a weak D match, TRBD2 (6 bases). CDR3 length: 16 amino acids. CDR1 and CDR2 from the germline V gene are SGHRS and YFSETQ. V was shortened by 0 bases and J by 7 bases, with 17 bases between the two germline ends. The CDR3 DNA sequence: TGCGCCAGCAGCTTGGGGGTACCGGGCCGGGGGAATGAGCAGTTCTTC. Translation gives CASSLGVPGRGNEQFF.

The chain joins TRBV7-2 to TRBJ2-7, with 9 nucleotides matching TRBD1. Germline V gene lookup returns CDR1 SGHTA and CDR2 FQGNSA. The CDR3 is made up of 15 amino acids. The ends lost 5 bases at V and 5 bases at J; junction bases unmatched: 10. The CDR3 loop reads CASSENRDRADEQYF. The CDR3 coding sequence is TGTGCCAGCAGCGAAAACCGGGACAGGGCGGACGAGCAGTACTTC.

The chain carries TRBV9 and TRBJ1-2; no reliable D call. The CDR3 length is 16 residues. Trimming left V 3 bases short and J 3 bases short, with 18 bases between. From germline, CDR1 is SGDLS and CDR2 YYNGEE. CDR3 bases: TGTGCCAGCAGCGCTATTGCACCCGGGTCCTACTATGGCTACACCTTC. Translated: CASSAIAPGSYYGYTF.

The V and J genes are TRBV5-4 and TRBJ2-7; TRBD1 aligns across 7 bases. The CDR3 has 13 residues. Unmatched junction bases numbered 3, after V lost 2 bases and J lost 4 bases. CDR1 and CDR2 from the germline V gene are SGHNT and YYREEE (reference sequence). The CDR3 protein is CASSLRGPYEQYF. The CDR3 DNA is TGTGCCAGCAGCTTAAGGGGGCCTTACGAGCAGTACTTC. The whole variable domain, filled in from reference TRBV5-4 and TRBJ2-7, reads ETGVTQSPTHLIKTRGQQVTLRCSSQSGHNTVSWYQQALGQGPQFIFQYYREEENGRGNFPPRFSGLQFPNYSSELNVNALELDDSALYLCASSLRGPYEQYFGPGTRLTVT.

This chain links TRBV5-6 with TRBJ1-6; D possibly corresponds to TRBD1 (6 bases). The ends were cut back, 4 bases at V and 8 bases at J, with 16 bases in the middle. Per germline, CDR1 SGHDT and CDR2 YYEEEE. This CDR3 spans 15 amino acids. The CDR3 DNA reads TGTGCCAGCAGCGGACAGACAGGCGCCGATTCACCCCTCCACTTT. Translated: CASSGQTGADSPLHF.

The CDR3 is CASSLGASRDGGYTF. DNA for the CDR3: TGCGCCAGCAGCTTAGGGGCCAGCAGGGACGGTGGCTACACCTTC. The chain employs TRBV5-1 and TRBJ1-2, with a weak D call TRBD1 (5 bases). The CDR3 is 15 amino acids. Germline CDR1 reads SGHRS; CDR2 reads YFSETQ. The V end was cut by 2 bases, the J end by 7 bases, with 18 bases between.

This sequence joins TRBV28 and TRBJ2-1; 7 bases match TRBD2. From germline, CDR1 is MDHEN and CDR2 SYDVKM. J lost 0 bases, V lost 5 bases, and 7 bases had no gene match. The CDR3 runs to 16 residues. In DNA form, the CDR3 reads TGTGCCAGCAGTGCACTAGCGCCGGGCTCCTACAATGAGCAGTTCTTC. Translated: CASSALAPGSYNEQFF.

The chain's CDR3 is CASSLGWNEQFF. Written as DNA, the CDR3 is TGTGCCAGCAGCTTAGGGTGGAATGAGCAGTTCTTC. The rearrangement links TRBV11-3 to TRBJ2-1, with no clear D. This CDR3 is 12 amino acids long. Per germline, CDR1 SGHNT and CDR2 YENEEA. The germline V and J ends were trimmed by 1 base and 7 bases, with 5 bases remaining between them.

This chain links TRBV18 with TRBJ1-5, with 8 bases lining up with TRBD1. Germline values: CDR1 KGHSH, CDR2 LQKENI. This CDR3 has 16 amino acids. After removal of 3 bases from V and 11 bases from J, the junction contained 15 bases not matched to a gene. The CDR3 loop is CASSPSGQGDSGAQHF. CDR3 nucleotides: TGTGCCAGCTCACCCTCTGGACAGGGCGATAGCGGGGCCCAGCATTTT.

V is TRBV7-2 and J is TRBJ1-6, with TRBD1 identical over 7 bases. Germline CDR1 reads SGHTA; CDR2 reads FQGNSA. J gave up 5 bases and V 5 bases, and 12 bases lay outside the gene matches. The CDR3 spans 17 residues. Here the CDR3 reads CASSLDRVPRDNSPLHF. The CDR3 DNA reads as TGTGCCAGCAGCCTCGACAGGGTTCCGAGGGATAATTCACCCCTCCACTTT. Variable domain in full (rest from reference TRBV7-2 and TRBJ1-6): GAGVSQSPSNKVTEKGKDVELRCDPISGHTALYWYRQSLGQGLEFLIYFQGNSAPDKSGLPSDRFSAERTGGSVSTLTIQRTQQEDSAVYLCASSLDRVPRDNSPLHFGNGTRLTVT.

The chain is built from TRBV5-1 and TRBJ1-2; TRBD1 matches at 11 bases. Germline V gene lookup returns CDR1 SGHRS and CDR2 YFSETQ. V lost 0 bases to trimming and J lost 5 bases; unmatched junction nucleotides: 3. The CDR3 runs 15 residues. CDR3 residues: CASSLEGQGGYGYTF. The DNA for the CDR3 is TGCGCCAGCAGCTTGGAGGGACAGGGGGGTTATGGCTACACCTTC.

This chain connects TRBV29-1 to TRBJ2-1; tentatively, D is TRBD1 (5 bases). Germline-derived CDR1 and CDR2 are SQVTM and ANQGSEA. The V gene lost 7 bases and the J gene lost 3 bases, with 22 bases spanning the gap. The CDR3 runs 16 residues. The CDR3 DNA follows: TGCAGCGCTAGTGGGGCTGATGGCAGGAGCTACAATGAGCAGTTCTTC. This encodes CSASGADGRSYNEQFF.

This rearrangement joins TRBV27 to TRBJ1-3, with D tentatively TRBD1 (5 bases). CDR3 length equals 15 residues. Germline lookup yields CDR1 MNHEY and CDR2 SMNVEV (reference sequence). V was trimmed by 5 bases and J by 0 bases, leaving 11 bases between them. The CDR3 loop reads CASSRDGSSGNTIYF. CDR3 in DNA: TGTGCCAGCAGTCGGGACGGAAGCTCTGGAAACACCATATATTTT.

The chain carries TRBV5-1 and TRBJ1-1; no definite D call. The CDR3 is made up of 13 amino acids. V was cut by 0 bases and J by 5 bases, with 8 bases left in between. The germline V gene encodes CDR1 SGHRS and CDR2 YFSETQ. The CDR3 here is CASSLGSGTEAFF. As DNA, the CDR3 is TGCGCCAGCAGCTTGGGTTCCGGGACTGAAGCTTTCTTT.

The DNA of the CDR3 is TGTGCCAGCAGAAGGGGAGGGGGCAATCAGCCCCAGCATTTT. It yields the protein CASRRGGGNQPQHF. The gene calls are TRBV2 and TRBJ1-5; D perhaps matches TRBD1 (5 bases). CDR3 size: 14 residues. Trimming pared 6 bases from V and 2 bases from J, leaving 11 bases between. Germline loops: CDR1 SNHLY, CDR2 FYNNEI. The full variable domain, with the rest looked up from reference TRBV2 and TRBJ1-5, is EPEVTQTPSHQVTQMGQEVILRCVPISNHLYFYWYRQILGQKVEFLVSFYNNEISEKSEIFDDQFSVERPDGSNFTLKIRSTKLEDSAMYFCASRRGGGNQPQHFGDGTRLSIL.

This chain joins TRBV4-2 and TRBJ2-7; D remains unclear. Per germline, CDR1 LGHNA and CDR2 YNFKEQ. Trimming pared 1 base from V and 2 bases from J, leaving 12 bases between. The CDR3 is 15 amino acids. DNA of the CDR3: TGTGCCAGCAGCCAAGGGGGTTCCATGCCCTACGAGCAGTACTTC. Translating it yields CASSQGGSMPYEQYF.

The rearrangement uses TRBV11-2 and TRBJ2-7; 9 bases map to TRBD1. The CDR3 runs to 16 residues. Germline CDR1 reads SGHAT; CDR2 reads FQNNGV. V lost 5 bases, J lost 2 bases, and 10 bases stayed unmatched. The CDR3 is CASSTHRGRTTYEQYF. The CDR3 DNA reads TGTGCCAGCAGCACGCACAGGGGGCGAACCACCTACGAGCAGTACTTC.

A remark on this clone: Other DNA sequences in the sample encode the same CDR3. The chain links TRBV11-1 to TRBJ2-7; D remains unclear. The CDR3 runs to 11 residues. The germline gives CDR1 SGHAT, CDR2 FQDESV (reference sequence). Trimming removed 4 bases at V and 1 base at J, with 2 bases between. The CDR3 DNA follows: TGTGCCAGCAGCTCGTCCTACGAGCAGTACTTC. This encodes CASSSSYEQYF.

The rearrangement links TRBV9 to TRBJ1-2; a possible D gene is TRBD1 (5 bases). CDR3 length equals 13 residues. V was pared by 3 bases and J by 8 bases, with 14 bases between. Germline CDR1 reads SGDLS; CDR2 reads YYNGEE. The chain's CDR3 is CASSDGARLGYTF. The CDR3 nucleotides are TGTGCCAGCAGCGACGGGGCCCGTCTGGGCTACACCTTC.

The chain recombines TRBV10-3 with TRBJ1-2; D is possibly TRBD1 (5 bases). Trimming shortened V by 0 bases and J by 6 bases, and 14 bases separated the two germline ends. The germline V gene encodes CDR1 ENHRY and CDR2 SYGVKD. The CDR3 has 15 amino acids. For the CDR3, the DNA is TGTGCCATCAGTGAGTCGAGGGGTCCTCGGCATGGCTACACCTTC. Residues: CAISESRGPRHGYTF.

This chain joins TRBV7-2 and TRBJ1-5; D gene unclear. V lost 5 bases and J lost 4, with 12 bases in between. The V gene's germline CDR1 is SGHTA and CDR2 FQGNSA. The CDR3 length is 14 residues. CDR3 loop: CASSIGRENQPQHF. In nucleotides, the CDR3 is TGTGCCAGCAGCATCGGGAGAGAAAATCAGCCCCAGCATTTT.

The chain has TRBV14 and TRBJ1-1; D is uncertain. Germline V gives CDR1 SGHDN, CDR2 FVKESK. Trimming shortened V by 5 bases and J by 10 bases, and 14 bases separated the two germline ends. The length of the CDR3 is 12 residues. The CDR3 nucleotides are TGTGCCAGCAGCAAAAGGGAAGGAGGAGCTTTCTTT. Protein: CASSKREGGAFF.

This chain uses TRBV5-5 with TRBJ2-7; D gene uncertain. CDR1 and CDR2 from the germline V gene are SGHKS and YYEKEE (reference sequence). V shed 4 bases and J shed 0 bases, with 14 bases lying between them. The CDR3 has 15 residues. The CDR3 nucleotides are TGTGCCAGCAGCCTCACGGGTGGGTCCTCCTACGAGCAGTACTTC. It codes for CASSLTGGSSYEQYF.

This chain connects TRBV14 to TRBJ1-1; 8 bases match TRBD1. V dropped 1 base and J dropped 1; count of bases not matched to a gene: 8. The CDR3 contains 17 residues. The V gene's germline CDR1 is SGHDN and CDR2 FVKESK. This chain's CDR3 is CASSQGSQQGGNTEAFF. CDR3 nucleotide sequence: TGTGCCAGCAGCCAAGGCAGTCAACAGGGGGGGAACACTGAAGCTTTCTTT. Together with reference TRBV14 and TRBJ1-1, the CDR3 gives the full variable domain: EAGVTQFPSHSVIEKGQTVTLRCDPISGHDNLYWYRRVMGKEIKFLLHFVKESKQDESGMPNNRFLAERTGGTYSTLKVQPAELEDSGVYFCASSQGSQQGGNTEAFFGQGTRLTVV.

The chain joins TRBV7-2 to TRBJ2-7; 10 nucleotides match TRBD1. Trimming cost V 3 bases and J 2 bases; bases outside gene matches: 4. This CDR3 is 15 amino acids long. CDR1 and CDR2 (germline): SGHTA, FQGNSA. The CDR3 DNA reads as TGTGCCAGCAGCTTTACGGGACAGGGGACCTACGAGCAGTACTTC. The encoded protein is CASSFTGQGTYEQYF.

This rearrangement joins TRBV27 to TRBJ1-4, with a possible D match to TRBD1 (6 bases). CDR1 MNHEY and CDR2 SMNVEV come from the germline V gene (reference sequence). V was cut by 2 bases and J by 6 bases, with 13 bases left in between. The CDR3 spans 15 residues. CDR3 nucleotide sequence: TGTGCCAGCAGTTTAGGGGGGCGAGTACATGAAAAACTGTTTTTT. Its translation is CASSLGGRVHEKLFF.